This T cell receptor (beta chain) was sequenced for a study of identical twins. On this clonotype itself: What it binds is not known.

Findings and limits, study-wide: Conclusions leaned on cross-sectional statistical analysis and did not track the same donors over time. Fewer insertions marked abundant cord blood beta clonotypes; young adult naive trended weakly, memory not at all.

A universal primer site was created by template switching, with the cDNA bearing unique molecular identifiers. TCRdb analysed the 5' RACE reads with MiXCR anew, one entry per CDR3 protein. Of about 530,000 distinct CDR3 sequences detected, 20% to 25% appear once; the ten largest clones hold around 0.47%. The CDR3 extends over 14 amino acids. Germline lookup yields CDR1 SGDLS and CDR2 YYNGEE. The ends lost 3 bases at V and 4 bases at J; junction bases unmatched: 2. These data also formed part of another study, on yellow fever vaccine responses in identical twins.

Material: CD4+ T cells sorted from blood. This TCR derives from a woman younger than 30 in good health. The chain is built from TRBV9 and TRBJ2-3; 10 bases are shared with TRBD2. The CDR3 nucleotides read TGTGCCAGCAGCGCAGCGGGGGGGGCAGATACGCAGTATTTT. This gives the protein CASSAAGGADTQYF.